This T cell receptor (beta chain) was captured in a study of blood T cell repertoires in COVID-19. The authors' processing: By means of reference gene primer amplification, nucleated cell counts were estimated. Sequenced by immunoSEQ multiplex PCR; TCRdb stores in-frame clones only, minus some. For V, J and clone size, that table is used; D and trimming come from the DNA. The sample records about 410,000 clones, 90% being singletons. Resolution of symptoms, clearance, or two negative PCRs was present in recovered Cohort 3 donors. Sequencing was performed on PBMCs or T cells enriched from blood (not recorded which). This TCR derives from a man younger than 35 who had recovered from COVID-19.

The DNA of the CDR3 is TGCAGCGCCCGAAGGCCAGGGGGATACGAGCAGTACTTC. It codes for CSARRPGGYEQYF. The chain couples TRBV29-1 to TRBJ2-7; TRBD1 matches 7 bases. The germline V gene has CDR1 SQVTM and CDR2 ANQGSEA. Trimming at V came to 7 bases and at J to 4 bases, leaving 10 bases not matched to a gene. The CDR3 length is 13 residues.